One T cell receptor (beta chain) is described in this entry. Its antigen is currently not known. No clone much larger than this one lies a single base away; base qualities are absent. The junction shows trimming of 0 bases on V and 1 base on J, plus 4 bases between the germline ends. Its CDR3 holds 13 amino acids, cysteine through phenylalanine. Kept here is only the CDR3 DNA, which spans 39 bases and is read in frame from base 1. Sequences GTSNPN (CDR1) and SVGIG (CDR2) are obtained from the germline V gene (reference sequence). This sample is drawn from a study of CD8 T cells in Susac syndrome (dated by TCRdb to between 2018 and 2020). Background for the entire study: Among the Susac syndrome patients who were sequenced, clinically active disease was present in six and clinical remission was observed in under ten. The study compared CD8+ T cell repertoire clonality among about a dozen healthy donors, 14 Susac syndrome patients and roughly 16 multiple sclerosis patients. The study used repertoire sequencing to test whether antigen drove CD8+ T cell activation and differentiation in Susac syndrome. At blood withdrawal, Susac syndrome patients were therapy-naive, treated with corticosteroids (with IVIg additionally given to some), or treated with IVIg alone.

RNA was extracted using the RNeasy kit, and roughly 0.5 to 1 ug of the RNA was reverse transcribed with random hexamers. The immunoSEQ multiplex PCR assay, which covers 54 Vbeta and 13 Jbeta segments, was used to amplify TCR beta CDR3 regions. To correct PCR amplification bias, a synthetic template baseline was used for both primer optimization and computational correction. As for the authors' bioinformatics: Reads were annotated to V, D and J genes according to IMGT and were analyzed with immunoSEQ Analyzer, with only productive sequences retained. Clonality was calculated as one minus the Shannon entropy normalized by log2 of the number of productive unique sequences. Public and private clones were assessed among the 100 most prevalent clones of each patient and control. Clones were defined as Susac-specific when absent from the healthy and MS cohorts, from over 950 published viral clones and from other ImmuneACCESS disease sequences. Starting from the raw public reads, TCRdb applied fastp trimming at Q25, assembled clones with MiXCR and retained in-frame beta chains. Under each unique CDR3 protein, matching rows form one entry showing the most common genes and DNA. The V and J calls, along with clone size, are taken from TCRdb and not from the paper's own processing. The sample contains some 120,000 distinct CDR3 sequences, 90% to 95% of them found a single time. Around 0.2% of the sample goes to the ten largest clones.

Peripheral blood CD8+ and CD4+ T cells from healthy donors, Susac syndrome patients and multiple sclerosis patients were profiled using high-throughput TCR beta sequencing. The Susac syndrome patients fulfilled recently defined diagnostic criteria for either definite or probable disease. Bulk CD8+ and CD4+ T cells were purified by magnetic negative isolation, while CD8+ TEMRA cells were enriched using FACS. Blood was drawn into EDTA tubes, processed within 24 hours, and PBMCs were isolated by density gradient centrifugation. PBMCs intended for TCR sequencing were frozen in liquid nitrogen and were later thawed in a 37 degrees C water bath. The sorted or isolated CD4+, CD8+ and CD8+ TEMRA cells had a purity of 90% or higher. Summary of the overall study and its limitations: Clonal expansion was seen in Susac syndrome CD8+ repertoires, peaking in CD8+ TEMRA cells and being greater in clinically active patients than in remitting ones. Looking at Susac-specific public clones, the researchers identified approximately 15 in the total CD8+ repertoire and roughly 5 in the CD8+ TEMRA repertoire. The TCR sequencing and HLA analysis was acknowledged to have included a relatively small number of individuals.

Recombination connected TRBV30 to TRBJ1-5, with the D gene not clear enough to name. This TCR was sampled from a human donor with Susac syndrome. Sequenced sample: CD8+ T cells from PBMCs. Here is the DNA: TGTGCCTGGAGTGTAGACAGCAATCAGCCCCAGCATTTT. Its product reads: CAWSVDSNQPQHF.